These 25 T cell receptor beta chains were all obtained from the same sample, sequenced in a study of CD8+CD57+ T cells in acquired aplastic anemia. Genomic DNA served as template for TCR beta VDJ and CDR3 profiling. TCRdb passed the reads through MiXCR, listing each CDR3 protein once. The data hold some 200,000 distinct CDR3 sequences, with less than 60% observed a single time. Flow cytometry had shown expanded CD8+CD57+ cells in the patients chosen for sequencing. What was sequenced was sorted CD4+, CD8+, or CD8+CD57+ T cells (not recorded which) from PBMCs. These receptors were taken from a human donor with aplastic anemia.

This clonotype was seen a few times. The chain combines TRBV18 with TRBJ1-3; tentatively, D is TRBD1 (5 bases). V was pared by 3 bases and J by 0 bases, with 9 bases between. The CDR3 is 15 residues long. Per germline, CDR1 KGHSH and CDR2 LQKENI. The CDR3 is CASSPTARSGNTIYF. The CDR3 coding sequence is TGTGCCAGCTCACCGACAGCCCGCTCTGGAAACACCATATATTTT.

This clonotype was recorded at least ten times. The gene calls are TRBV29-1 and TRBJ1-2, with 7 positions matching TRBD1. V was clipped by 7 bases and J by 3 bases; unmatched bases: 5. This CDR3 is 12 amino acids long. Germline CDR1 reads SQVTM; CDR2 reads ANQGSEA. CDR3 sequence (DNA): TGCAGCGCAACAACAGGGGACTATGGCTACACCTTC. It is translated as CSATTGDYGYTF.

The CDR3 reads CASSQGQGKGNEQFF. The CDR3 coding sequence is TGTGCCAGCAGCCAAGGACAGGGAAAGGGCAATGAGCAGTTCTTC. The gene calls are TRBV14 and TRBJ2-1; 7 bases line up with TRBD1. The ends lost 1 base at V and 6 bases at J; junction bases unmatched: 6. This CDR3 has 15 residues. In germline, CDR1 is SGHDN, CDR2 FVKESK.

The chain has TRBV20-1 and TRBJ1-5; TRBD1 might be the D (5 bases). The V end lost 1 base, the J end lost 5 bases, and 9 bases lay between the germline ends. CDR1 DFQATT and CDR2 SNEGSKA come from the germline V gene (reference sequence). This CDR3 has 13 residues. The CDR3 DNA reads as TGCAGTGCTAGAGTCGGGGCTGATCAGCCCCAGCATTTT. Encoded protein: CSARVGADQPQHF.

CDR3 amino acids: CASSWDQQGWPYEQYF. The CDR3 bases are TGTGCCAGCAGCTGGGACCAGCAAGGATGGCCCTACGAGCAGTACTTC. The chain is built from TRBV11-1 and TRBJ2-7, with D perhaps assigned TRBD1 or TRBD2 (5 bases each). CDR1 and CDR2 (germline): SGHAT, FQDESV (reference sequence). The CDR3 length is 16 residues. Deletions cut 4 bases from V and 2 bases from J, with 18 bases between.

The rearrangement uses TRBV7-3 and TRBJ1-5; unclear D gene. Trimming cost V 5 bases and J 4 bases, with 9 bases left between them. Germline assignment: CDR1 SGHTA and CDR2 FQGTGA. CDR3 length: 13 residues. CDR3 amino acids: CASSIEANQPQHF. Written as DNA, the CDR3 is TGTGCCAGCAGCATCGAGGCGAATCAGCCCCAGCATTTT.

This clonotype has ten or more counts. This CDR3 is CASSLAPGTVSYNEQFF. CDR3 bases: TGTGCCAGCAGCTTAGCCCCCGGGACAGTTTCCTACAATGAGCAGTTCTTC. The rearrangement uses TRBV7-2 and TRBJ2-1, with 7 bases aligning to TRBD1. Germline V gene sequence: CDR1 SGHTA, CDR2 FQGNSA. This CDR3 region has 17 residues. The V segment lost 0 bases and the J segment 1 base; nucleotides outside the gene matches: 6.

Comments on this clonotype: This may stem from a read error, because a much larger clone lies one nucleotide away. This chain joins TRBV19 and TRBJ2-3; D ambiguous. CDR1 is LNHDA, CDR2 SQIVND, per germline (reference sequence). This CDR3 has 18 residues. The ends were cut back, 3 bases at V and 2 bases at J, with 21 bases in the middle. Here the CDR3 DNA reads TGTGCCAGTAGTATTTCGTGTTTCGGACGACGATCCACAGATACGCAGTATTTT. Translating it yields CASSISCFGRRSTDTQYF.

This clonotype appeared once. This sequence joins TRBV2 and TRBJ2-2; possibly TRBD2 for D (5 bases). The V and J ends lost 6 bases and 5 bases respectively, with 10 bases between them. There are 13 residues in the CDR3. From germline, CDR1 is SNHLY and CDR2 FYNNEI. The CDR3 loop is CASRRVETGELFF. CDR3 DNA: TGTGCCAGCAGGAGGGTCGAAACCGGGGAGCTGTTTTTT. Full variable domain (rest looked up from reference TRBV2 and TRBJ2-2): EPEVTQTPSHQVTQMGQEVILRCVPISNHLYFYWYRQILGQKVEFLVSFYNNEISEKSEIFDDQFSVERPDGSNFTLKIRSTKLEDSAMYFCASRRVETGELFFGEGSRLTVL.

This sequence joins TRBV2 and TRBJ2-7; D gene ambiguous. V shed 6 bases and J shed 7 bases, with 10 bases lying between them. The CDR3 has 11 amino acids. Germline CDR1 is SNHLY and CDR2 is FYNNEI. CDR3 in amino acids: CASRTLWEQYF. In DNA, the CDR3 is TGTGCCAGCAGGACCCTCTGGGAGCAGTACTTC.

Only a few counts were recorded for this clonotype. This rearrangement joins TRBV7-2 to TRBJ2-5; no reliable D call. V lost 6 bases to trimming and J lost 5 bases, with 13 bases between them. From germline, CDR1 is SGHTA and CDR2 FQGNSA. CDR3 length: 13 amino acids. The CDR3 DNA reads as TGTGCCAGCAGTTCCGGACCTTGGGAGACCCAGTACTTC. It yields the protein CASSSGPWETQYF.

The rearrangement uses TRBV19 and TRBJ1-3; no clear D. Germline lookup yields CDR1 LNHDA and CDR2 SQIVND (reference sequence). The CDR3 loop spans 15 amino acids. With 3 bases removed from V and 0 bases from J, the gap between germline ends came to 9 bases. CDR3: CASSINLRSGNTIYF. CDR3 DNA: TGTGCCAGTAGTATCAATCTCCGCTCTGGAAACACCATATATTTT.

This clonotype was observed many times. The chain carries TRBV20-1 and TRBJ2-5, with D possibly TRBD2 on 6 matching bases. There are 13 residues in the CDR3. V was cut by 3 bases and J by 2 bases, with 10 bases left in between. The V gene's germline CDR1 is DFQATT and CDR2 SNEGSKA (reference sequence). CDR3 loop: CSASGGTQETQYF. The DNA for the CDR3 is TGCAGTGCTAGCGGAGGGACTCAAGAGACCCAGTACTTC.

The J gene is TRBJ1-6, the V gene TRBV10-2; 7 positions agree with TRBD1. Germline lookup yields CDR1 WSHSY and CDR2 SAAADI. The CDR3 is 14 amino acids. V lost 5 bases and J lost 8; bases outside the gene matches: 6. The CDR3 reads CASSYRGEDSPLHF. CDR3 coding DNA: TGCGCCAGCAGTTACAGGGGAGAAGATTCACCCCTCCACTTT.

This clonotype was counted ten times or more. The genes are TRBV7-8 and TRBJ1-6, with unresolved D. Germline loops: CDR1 SGHVS, CDR2 FQNEAQ. Deletions cut 1 base from V and 6 bases from J, with 10 bases between. CDR3 length equals 15 residues. This CDR3 reads CASSLVVAANSPLHF. The CDR3 nucleotides are TGTGCCAGCAGCTTAGTAGTGGCAGCTAATTCACCCCTCCACTTT.

The CDR3 protein is CAISDLGRSGNTIYF. The CDR3 coding sequence is TGTGCCATCAGTGATCTTGGACGCTCTGGAAACACCATATATTTT. V is TRBV10-3 and J is TRBJ1-3; D ambiguous. The germline gives CDR1 ENHRY, CDR2 SYGVKD. The V end lost 3 bases, the J end lost 0 bases, and 9 bases lay between the germline ends. The CDR3 sequence is 15 residues long.

V is TRBV15 and J is TRBJ2-7, with 10 bases aligning to TRBD1. Germline assignment: CDR1 LNHNV and CDR2 YYDKDF (reference sequence). After removal of 1 base from V and 1 base from J, the junction contained 4 bases not matched to a gene. The CDR3 contains 16 residues. CDR3: CATSRGTGGYSYEQYF. The DNA of the CDR3 is TGTGCCACCAGCAGAGGGACAGGGGGGTATTCCTACGAGCAGTACTTC.

The chain carries TRBV10-3 and TRBJ2-7; 10 positions agree with TRBD2. This CDR3 region has 15 residues. The germline CDR1 and CDR2 sequences are ENHRY and SYGVKD. With V trimmed by 4 bases and J by 2 bases, 5 bases remained unmatched. The CDR3 spells CAISGEGLAAYEQYF. The CDR3 DNA sequence: TGTGCCATCAGTGGAGAAGGACTAGCGGCCTACGAGCAGTACTTC.

The CDR3 spells CASSQDPTGLNYEQYF. The DNA for the CDR3 is TGCGCCAGCAGCCAAGATCCAACAGGGCTTAACTACGAGCAGTACTTC. This chain connects TRBV4-1 to TRBJ2-7; TRBD1 is a possible D gene (6 bases). CDR3 length equals 16 residues. Germline CDR1 is MGHRA and CDR2 is YSYEKL. Trimming left V 0 bases short and J 3 bases short, with 15 bases between.

About this clonotype: In this CDR3 the conserved last residue, phenylalanine or tryptophan, is missing, so a read error is likely. The gene calls are TRBV9 and TRBJ1-3, with D possibly being TRBD1 (5 bases). The CDR3 has 15 amino acids. The V gene's germline CDR1 is SGDLS and CDR2 YYNGEE. V lost 0 bases to trimming and J lost 2 bases, with 9 bases between them. The CDR3, as DNA: TGTGCCAGCAGCGTAGGGGGGAGTGCTGGAAACACCATATATTCT. This codes for CASSVGGSAGNTIYS.

The chain joins TRBV19 to TRBJ2-4; D possibly corresponds to TRBD2 (6 bases). Trimming removed 3 bases from V and 11 bases from J, with 11 bases in between. There are 12 residues in the CDR3. CDR1 and CDR2 from the germline V gene are LNHDA and SQIVND (reference sequence). CDR3 residues: CASSIGGAFQYF. The DNA of the CDR3 is TGTGCCAGTAGTATCGGAGGGGCCTTTCAGTACTTC.

The CDR3 loop reads CATSRENYGYTF. CDR3 in DNA: TGTGCCACCAGCAGAGAGAACTATGGCTACACCTTC. This chain uses TRBV15 with TRBJ1-2, with no clear D. This CDR3 region has 12 residues. Germline loops: CDR1 LNHNV, CDR2 YYDKDF (reference sequence). The V and J ends lost 0 bases and 2 bases respectively, with 1 base between them.

The rearrangement uses TRBV6-2 or TRBV6-3 and TRBJ1-1, with D possibly being TRBD1 (6 bases). Germline CDR1 reads MNHEY; CDR2 reads SVGEGT. Trimming stripped 8 bases from V and 2 bases from J, with 15 bases between. The CDR3 loop spans 14 amino acids. The CDR3 DNA follows: TGTGCCAGCGGATACAGGGATGATAACACTGAAGCTTTCTTT. It is translated as CASGYRDDNTEAFF.

This clonotype appeared many times. This chain uses TRBV12-3 or TRBV12-4 with TRBJ1-3; D is undetermined. V was cut by 8 bases and J by 0 bases, with 5 bases left in between. CDR3 length: 12 amino acids. The CDR3 DNA is TGTGCCAGCGGTACCTCTGGAAACACCATATATTTT. Translated, it gives CASGTSGNTIYF.

This clonotype was counted at least ten times. The J gene is TRBJ1-2, the V gene TRBV6-5; 8 nucleotides match TRBD1. There are 12 residues in the CDR3. CDR1 is MNHEY and CDR2 is SVGAGI in the germline V gene. The ends lost 2 bases at V and 8 bases at J; junction bases unmatched: 1. This chain's CDR3 is CASSYQGAGYTF. The CDR3 DNA is TGTGCCAGCAGTTACCAGGGGGCGGGCTACACCTTC.